Listed below are T cell receptor beta chains from one sample, sequenced in a study of early T cells in non-severe SARS-CoV-2 infection. TCRdb redid the calling of the 5' RACE reads with MiXCR, one entry per CDR3 protein. The sample lists about 29,000 distinct CDR3 sequences; about 5% were seen once. The sample taken for sequencing was whole blood. These receptors originate from an adult who was a healthcare worker with PCR-confirmed SARS-CoV-2 infection or an uninfected control (not recorded which). Both conserved end residues are part of each CDR3. Fields, in order: J gene, V gene, D gene, clone size, CDR3 DNA, CDR3 protein. D genes are given only for firm matches. The listing skips clone size in some rows; elsewhere it reads once, few, many or a size class.

TRBJ1-1 TRBV6-6 NA many TGTGCCAGCACAGGGGCGAACACTGAAGCTTTCTTT CASTGANTEAFF
TRBJ1-5 TRBV20-1 NA many TGCAGTGCTAGGGTTAAACAGGGTATAGACCAGCCCCAGCATTTT CSARVKQGIDQPQHF
TRBJ1-1 TRBV6-6 NA many TGTGCCAGCAGAGATAGGACAGAGGAAGCTTTCTTT CASRDRTEEAFF
TRBJ2-1 TRBV5-5 NA few TGTGCCAGCAGCTTGGGTACGACTACCTACAATGAGCAGTTCTTC CASSLGTTTYNEQFF
TRBJ2-3 TRBV7-2 TRBD1 few TGTGCCAGCAGCCCCCGACAGGGGGGTAGCACAGATACGCAGTATTTT CASSPRQGGSTDTQYF
TRBJ2-4 TRBV18 TRBD2 few TGTGCCAGCTCACCGACCGGGACTAGAGAAAACATTCAGTACTTC CASSPTGTRENIQYF
TRBJ1-5 TRBV20-1 TRBD1 NA TGCAGTGCTTTTTTGACAGGGGGGGTTAGCAATCAGCCCCAGCATTTT CSAFLTGGVSNQPQHF
TRBJ2-3 TRBV10-2 NA NA TGCGCCAGCAAAAAGGGAGGGGGAAGCACAGATACGCAGTATTTT CASKKGGGSTDTQYF
TRBJ1-2 TRBV12-3/TRBV12-4 NA many TGTGCCAGCAGTTTGAGTCCGAGCTATGGCTACACCTTC CASSLSPSYGYTF
TRBJ2-7 TRBV27 NA NA TGTGCCAGCAGAGGAGGCCCCCCCGGTTTGAATCGGGAGCAGTACTTC CASRGGPPGLNREQYF
TRBJ2-7 TRBV27 TRBD2 many TGTGCCAGCCGTTCTACTAGCGGGAGCTCCTACGAGCAGTACTTC CASRSTSGSSYEQYF
TRBJ2-1 TRBV29-1 NA NA TGCAGCGTTGATCGGGCAAGATACAATGAGCAGTTCTTC CSVDRARYNEQFF
TRBJ1-2 TRBV29-1 NA many TGCAGCGTTGAATCAGGCTTCCCCTATGGCTACACCTTC CSVESGFPYGYTF
TRBJ1-6 TRBV3-1 NA many TGTGCCAGCAGACTTACAGGGCTGGATTCACCCCTCCACTTT CASRLTGLDSPLHF
TRBJ2-7 TRBV7-6 TRBD1 many TGTGCCAGCAGCCCTTGGACAGGGGGAACCTACGAGCAGTACTTC CASSPWTGGTYEQYF
TRBJ1-5 TRBV12-3/TRBV12-4 TRBD1 many TGTGCCAGCAGCCCGGCGACAGGGCACAATCAGCCCCAGCATTTT CASSPATGHNQPQHF
TRBJ1-1 TRBV3-1 NA many TGTGCCAGCAGCTTAGACACTGAAGCTTTCTTT CASSLDTEAFF
TRBJ2-5 TRBV29-1 TRBD1 many TGCAGCGGACAGGGATTCGCGGGTTCAGAGACCCAGTACTTC CSGQGFAGSETQYF
TRBJ2-7 TRBV12-2 NA many TGTGCAAGTCGCTTAGTAATCGGGAGAAATCGGTACTTC CASRLVIGRNRYF
TRBJ2-3 TRBV2 NA NA TGTGCCAGCAGTGAAAACACAGATACGCAGTATTTT CASSENTDTQYF
TRBJ2-7 TRBV11-2 TRBD2 many TGTGCCAGCAGCCCCCAGACTAGCCGGTCCTACGAGCAGTACTTC CASSPQTSRSYEQYF
TRBJ1-6 TRBV6-2/TRBV6-3 NA many TGTGCCAGCAGTGAATGGACAGATTATAATTCACCCCTCCACTTT CASSEWTDYNSPLHF
TRBJ1-6 TRBV18 NA few TGTGCCAGCTCACCGAATAGAGATAATTCACCCCTCCACTTT CASSPNRDNSPLHF
TRBJ1-2 TRBV29-1 TRBD1 NA TGCAGCGTTGAGGGACAGGGCGGCTATGGCTACACCTTC CSVEGQGGYGYTF
TRBJ2-7 TRBV6-2/TRBV6-3 NA many TGTGCCAGCAGCCGCAGTCGAACGAGCTCCTACGAGCAGTACTTC CASSRSRTSSYEQYF
TRBJ1-1 TRBV18 NA many TGTGCCAGCTCTCAAGGACAGTTGACTGAAGCTTTCTTT CASSQGQLTEAFF
TRBJ2-3 TRBV20-1 NA many TGCAGTGCTGGGCGTAGCGGCCGCACAGATACGCAGTATTTT CSAGRSGRTDTQYF
TRBJ1-1 TRBV27 NA many TGTGCCAGCAGTTTGGGGTATGGAGGGGCCGAGAACACTGAAGCTTTCTTT CASSLGYGGAENTEAFF
TRBJ2-7 TRBV11-2 TRBD1 few TGTGCCAGCAGCCGATCGGGACAGTCCTACGAGCAGTACTTC CASSRSGQSYEQYF
TRBJ2-7 TRBV20-1 TRBD1 many TGCAGTGCTAATCCGGGACAGGGAACCTACGAGCAGTACTTC CSANPGQGTYEQYF
TRBJ2-5 TRBV25-1 TRBD2 medium-sized TGTGCCAGCAGCCGGGCGGGGGGCTTAAGAGAGACCCAGTACTTC CASSRAGGLRETQYF
TRBJ1-5 TRBV5-1 NA many TGCGCCAGCAGCTTGGATTCAGCGAGCAATCAGCCCCAGCATTTT CASSLDSASNQPQHF
TRBJ1-5 TRBV12-3/TRBV12-4 NA many TGTGCCAGCAGTTCGTCGGGGAAGGGCAATCAGCCCCAGCATTTT CASSSSGKGNQPQHF
TRBJ1-1 TRBV20-1 NA few TGCAGTGCTATGGGGCGGTTGAACACTGAAGCTTTCTTT CSAMGRLNTEAFF
TRBJ1-2 TRBV6-1 TRBD1 many TGTGCCAGCAGTGAAACCAACCTACAGGGGCCTATTTCTGGCTACACCTTC CASSETNLQGPISGYTF
TRBJ2-3 TRBV20-1 NA many TGCAGTGCCGCGGGCACAGATACGCAGTATTTT CSAAGTDTQYF
TRBJ1-1 TRBV3-1 TRBD1 few TGTGCCAGCAGCCTAAACCAGGGGGTCCCTTTCTTT CASSLNQGVPFF
TRBJ2-3 TRBV7-8 NA many TGTGCCAGCAGCCCCCAAACTGCATCAGATACGCAGTATTTT CASSPQTASDTQYF
TRBJ2-1 TRBV28 TRBD2 many TGTGCCAGCAGTTTATGGGGCGGGAGGGACAATGAGCAGTTCTTC CASSLWGGRDNEQFF
TRBJ2-3 TRBV20-1 TRBD2 many TGCAGTGCTTTAATAGCGGGAGGGCCAACAGATACGCAGTTTTTT CSALIAGGPTDTQFF
TRBJ2-1 TRBV11-2 TRBD2 many TGTGCCAGCAGCACCACTAGCGGAAGCTCCTACAATGAGCAGTTCTTC CASSTTSGSSYNEQFF
TRBJ2-5 TRBV10-3 TRBD2 many TGTGCCATCAGTGCTCGGGGGAGCGGGGGACAAGAGACCCAGTACTTC CAISARGSGGQETQYF
TRBJ1-1 TRBV29-1 NA few TGCAGCGTGACAGAGAACACTGAAGCTTTCTTT CSVTENTEAFF
TRBJ2-7 TRBV20-1 NA many TGCAGTGCTAGAGAATCAGCGAGGACACTGTACGAGCAGTACTTC CSARESARTLYEQYF
TRBJ2-7 TRBV28 TRBD1 many TGTGCCAGCTTGGGACAGACCTACGAGCAGTACTTC CASLGQTYEQYF
TRBJ2-5 TRBV11-2 NA many TGTGCCAGCAGCCCGGACCCGATTGGGCAAGAGACCCAGTACTTC CASSPDPIGQETQYF
TRBJ1-1 TRBV20-1 TRBD1 NA TGCAGTGCTAGACGGACAGGGATGAACACTGAAGCTTTCTTT CSARRTGMNTEAFF
TRBJ1-2 TRBV20-1 TRBD1 many TGCAGTGCAAGACAGGGTCTCTATGGCTACACCTTC CSARQGLYGYTF
TRBJ2-1 TRBV5-6 NA few TGTGCCAGCAGCTTGATCCAGGGCGAGCAGTTCTTC CASSLIQGEQFF
TRBJ1-5 TRBV3-1 NA many TGTGCCAGCAGCCAAGACGGGGGCAGGGTACAACCCCAGCATTTT CASSQDGGRVQPQHF
TRBJ2-1 TRBV5-1 TRBD2 NA TGCGCCAGCAGCTTACCGGGACTAGCAGGCTACAATGAGCAGTTCTTC CASSLPGLAGYNEQFF
TRBJ1-2 TRBV7-9 TRBD1 many TGTGCCAGCAGCCTGGGACAGGGGGCTGATTATGGCTACACCTTC CASSLGQGADYGYTF
TRBJ2-7 TRBV4-2 TRBD2 many TGTGCCAGCAGCCCTCCCCCGGCTAGCGGGACGGGGCAGTACTTC CASSPPPASGTGQYF